This TCR beta chain was observed in a study of T cell responses to AZD1222 COVID-19 vaccine. Study-level findings and limits: Donors were mostly white British, more females; clonal diversity possibly underestimated. Among those given AZD1222, only six were seropositive at baseline.

With respect to this clone: Its antigen is undetermined.

Only in-frame clones appear in the TCRdb table, and some are missing; sequencing was by immunoSEQ multiplex PCR. The profile shows around 83,000 clones, approximately 90% of them singletons. This clonotype originated in an adult in good health. Material: peripheral blood, obtained on day 0 of AZD1222 vaccination.

The CDR3 region is CASSLTSGRLTDTQYF. DNA for the CDR3: TGTGCCAGCAGCTTGACTAGCGGGAGGCTCACAGATACGCAGTATTTT. The chain links TRBV7-9 to TRBJ2-3; 13 bases align to TRBD2. J was trimmed by 2 bases and V by 3 bases; bases with no gene match: 2. The CDR3 covers 16 residues. From germline, CDR1 is SEHNR and CDR2 FQNEAQ (reference sequence).